These 31 T cell receptor beta chains came from one sample sequenced in a study of blood T cell repertoires in COVID-19 (dated by TCRdb to the early 2020s). The method was the immunoSEQ multiplex PCR assay. TCRdb's version of the immuneACCESS table is confined to in-frame rearrangements and falls short of the full clone set. An unresolved V gene accounts for under half of the shortfall where checked; the remainder is of unknown origin. The sample table contains 350,000 to 450,000 clones; only one count was recorded for around 86% of them. The ten most abundant clones make up under 3% of the sample. Sample: peripheral blood. Source of these receptors: a human donor in a cohort sampled during active COVID-19.

This clone has just one count. V and J are TRBV27 and TRBJ2-3; no definite D call. The germline V gene encodes CDR1 MNHEY and CDR2 SMNVEV (reference sequence). V shed 0 bases and J shed 0 bases, with 13 bases lying between them. This CDR3 has 17 amino acids. The CDR3 sequence: CASSLSGSTTSTDTQYF. As DNA, the CDR3 is TGTGCCAGCAGTTTATCCGGGTCTACCACGAGCACAGATACGCAGTATTTT.

The chain employs TRBV28 and TRBJ2-1; 7 bases line up with TRBD2. J gave up 0 bases and V 6 bases, and 5 bases lay outside the gene matches. CDR3 length equals 15 residues. Per the germline V gene, CDR1 is MDHEN and CDR2 is SYDVKM. CDR3 amino acids: CASSLAGSSYNEQFF. CDR3 bases: TGTGCCAGCAGCTTAGCGGGTAGCTCCTACAATGAGCAGTTCTTC.

This sequence joins TRBV30 and TRBJ2-1; a weak D match, TRBD2 (7 bases). CDR1 is GTSNPN and CDR2 is SVGIG in the germline V gene (reference sequence). Trimming removed 3 bases at V and 10 bases at J, with 16 bases between. CDR3 length: 13 amino acids. The CDR3 coding sequence is TGTGCCTGGAGCCGGGGACTACAGGGAGAGCAGTTCTTC. Protein sequence: CAWSRGLQGEQFF. The full variable domain, its missing parts supplied by reference TRBV30 and TRBJ2-1, is SQTIHQWPATLVQPVGSPLSLECTVEGTSNPNLYWYRQAAGRGLQLLFYSVGIGQISSEVPQNLSASRPQDRQFILSSKKLLLSDSGFYLCAWSRGLQGEQFFGPGTRLTVL.

The rearrangement uses TRBV15 and TRBJ2-3, with 8 nucleotides matching TRBD1. Per the germline V gene, CDR1 is LNHNV and CDR2 is YYDKDF (reference sequence). V dropped 0 bases and J dropped 4; count of bases not matched to a gene: 6. There are 16 residues in the CDR3. The CDR3 here is CATSRDGQGGSDTQYF. CDR3 bases: TGTGCCACCAGCAGAGATGGACAGGGTGGTTCAGATACGCAGTATTTT.

The rearrangement uses TRBV28 and TRBJ2-1, with D tentatively TRBD2 (6 bases). The ends were cut back, 6 bases at V and 7 bases at J, with 16 bases in the middle. The CDR3 length is 14 residues. The germline V gene encodes CDR1 MDHEN and CDR2 SYDVKM. CDR3 nucleotide sequence: TGTGCCAGCAGCGGTAGCGGCCTTCGGAATGAGCAGTTCTTC. This sequence encodes CASSGSGLRNEQFF.

The chain joins TRBV7-9 to TRBJ2-7; 10 bases are shared with TRBD1. CDR3 length equals 15 residues. The junction had 6 bases not matched to a gene; V was cut back by 5 bases and J by 2 bases. From germline, CDR1 is SEHNR and CDR2 FQNEAQ (reference sequence). As DNA, the CDR3 is TGTGCCAGCAGCCAAGGGACAGGGGATCCCTACGAGCAGTACTTC. It yields the protein CASSQGTGDPYEQYF.

This clone was counted between two and nine times. The chain uses TRBV14 and TRBJ2-7; D may be TRBD1 (6 bases). The CDR3 totals 15 residues. The V end lost 3 bases, the J end lost 7 bases, and 19 bases lay between the germline ends. Germline V lookup: CDR1 SGHDN, CDR2 FVKESK. DNA for the CDR3: TGTGCCAGCAGCCATACTCGGGACACCTCCCATGAGCAGTACTTC. It encodes CASSHTRDTSHEQYF.

V usage is TRBV6-5 and J usage is TRBJ1-1; D remains ambiguous. CDR3 length equals 14 residues. CDR1 MNHEY and CDR2 SVGAGI come from the germline V gene. The CDR3 DNA reads as TGTGCAGTGGGGAGAAACTTCATGAACACTGAAGCTTTCTTT. Its translation is CAVGRNFMNTEAFF.

The J gene is TRBJ1-6, the V gene TRBV7-6; 9 bases line up with TRBD1. The V segment lost 5 bases and the J segment 6 bases; nucleotides outside the gene matches: 5. The CDR3 is 15 amino acids. Germline values: CDR1 SGHVS, CDR2 FNYEAQ. Written as DNA, the CDR3 is TGTGCCAGCAGCACCCAGACAGGGGGTAATTCACCCCTCCACTTT. Its translation: CASSTQTGGNSPLHF. The whole variable domain, remainder taken from reference TRBV7-6 and TRBJ1-6, is GAGVSQSPRYKVTKRGQDVALRCDPISGHVSLYWYRQALGQGPEFLTYFNYEAQQDKSGLPNDRFSAERPEGSISTLTIQRTEQRDSAMYRCASSTQTGGNSPLHFGNGTRLTVT.

The chain combines TRBV6-5 with TRBJ2-3; D possibly corresponds to TRBD1 (6 bases). The V and J ends lost 6 bases and 0 bases respectively, with 10 bases between them. This CDR3 has 14 residues. Germline V gene sequence: CDR1 MNHEY, CDR2 SVGAGI. CDR3: CASREDSSTDTQYF. In DNA, the CDR3 is TGTGCCAGCAGGGAGGACAGTAGCACAGATACGCAGTATTTT.

The V and J genes are TRBV7-9 and TRBJ1-6; unclear D gene. The CDR3 sequence is 18 residues long. V shed 2 bases and J shed 7 bases, with 21 bases lying between them. CDR1 is SEHNR, CDR2 FQNEAQ, per germline (reference sequence). CDR3 in amino acids: CASSLIFEQNDRNSPLHF. The DNA of the CDR3 is TGTGCCAGCAGCTTAATCTTTGAACAGAACGATAGGAATTCACCCCTCCACTTT.

The rearrangement links TRBV11-2 to TRBJ2-3, with D possibly being TRBD2 (6 bases). This CDR3 region has 14 residues. V was pared by 7 bases and J by 2 bases, with 13 bases between. From germline, CDR1 is SGHAT and CDR2 FQNNGV. This CDR3 reads CASTQAGNTDTQYF. The CDR3 nucleotides read TGTGCCAGCACCCAAGCGGGCAACACAGATACGCAGTATTTT.

The J gene is TRBJ1-2, the V gene TRBV7-2; 9 positions agree with TRBD1. V lost 5 bases to trimming and J lost 5 bases; unmatched junction nucleotides: 6. Per the germline V gene, CDR1 is SGHTA and CDR2 is FQGNSA. This CDR3 spans 14 amino acids. The CDR3 region is CASSPRTGDYGYTF. The DNA for the CDR3 is TGTGCCAGCAGCCCGAGGACAGGGGATTATGGCTACACCTTC.

The chain employs TRBV6-6 and TRBJ2-3; the match to TRBD2 covers 9 bases. The CDR3 spans 15 residues. The germline V gene has CDR1 MNHNY and CDR2 SVGAGI (reference sequence). With 5 bases clipped from V and 1 base from J, the junction kept 4 bases outside the gene matches. CDR3 amino acids: CASSRTSVGTDTQYF. The CDR3 DNA reads TGTGCCAGCAGTCGGACTAGCGTGGGCACAGATACGCAGTATTTT.

The rearrangement uses TRBV6-2 or TRBV6-3 and TRBJ2-1; maybe TRBD1 (6 bases). V shed 5 bases and J shed 5 bases, with 28 bases lying between them. Germline V gene data show CDR1 as MNHEY and CDR2 as SVGEGT. The CDR3 is 19 residues long. CDR3 loop: CASSPFPGTRSVQHNEQFF. Written as DNA, the CDR3 is TGTGCCAGCAGTCCCTTCCCCGGGACAAGGTCCGTCCAGCACAATGAGCAGTTCTTC.

J is TRBJ2-1 and V is TRBV2; a possible D gene is TRBD2 (6 bases). The germline V gene has CDR1 SNHLY and CDR2 FYNNEI. Trimming stripped 4 bases from V and 7 bases from J, with 14 bases between. The CDR3 contains 14 residues. CDR3 region: CASSALTSTNEQFF. CDR3 DNA sequence: TGTGCCAGCAGTGCTTTGACTAGTACGAATGAGCAGTTCTTC. The variable domain in full, with the rest retrieved from reference TRBV2 and TRBJ2-1, is EPEVTQTPSHQVTQMGQEVILRCVPISNHLYFYWYRQILGQKVEFLVSFYNNEISEKSEIFDDQFSVERPDGSNFTLKIRSTKLEDSAMYFCASSALTSTNEQFFGPGTRLTVL.

The V gene is TRBV12-5, the J gene TRBJ2-1; a possible D gene is TRBD1 (5 bases). Trimming took 0 bases from V and 0 from J, leaving 15 bases between them. From germline, CDR1 is LGHNT and CDR2 FRNRAP. The length of the CDR3 is 18 residues. The CDR3 DNA sequence: TGTGCTAGTGGTTTGGTATTAAGGGGTCCTAGCTCCTACAATGAGCAGTTCTTC. Translating it yields CASGLVLRGPSSYNEQFF. Variable domain in full (rest from reference TRBV12-5 and TRBJ2-1): DARVTQTPRHKVTEMGQEVTMRCQPILGHNTVFWYRQTMMQGLELLAYFRNRAPLDDSGMPKDRFSAEMPDATLATLKIQPSEPRDSAVYFCASGLVLRGPSSYNEQFFGPGTRLTVL.

In this sample, this clone turned up a few times. This rearrangement joins TRBV27 to TRBJ2-5; TRBD1 matches at 8 bases. From germline, CDR1 is MNHEY and CDR2 SMNVEV (reference sequence). The CDR3 sequence is 15 residues long. After removal of 4 bases from V and 9 bases from J, the junction contained 13 bases not matched to a gene. CDR3 nucleotide sequence: TGTGCCAGCAGTTCTGGACAGGGCTTCTCGGGGGCCCAGTACTTC. Protein sequence: CASSSGQGFSGAQYF.

This rearrangement joins TRBV4-2 to TRBJ2-7; 10 positions match TRBD1. Germline values: CDR1 LGHNA, CDR2 YNFKEQ. CDR3 size: 16 residues. Trimming at V came to 0 bases and at J to 1 base, leaving 3 bases not matched to a gene. The CDR3 is CASSQEEGQGSYEQYF. CDR3 DNA sequence: TGTGCCAGCAGCCAAGAGGAGGGACAGGGGTCCTACGAGCAGTACTTC.

The genes are TRBV19 and TRBJ2-5; 11 bases agree with TRBD2. Trimming removed 5 bases from V and 13 bases from J; junction bases left unmatched: 12. The germline gives CDR1 LNHDA, CDR2 SQIVND (reference sequence). This CDR3 comprises 14 residues. DNA of the CDR3: TGTGCCAGTAGTCCGACTAGCGGGGCCCCCAGCCGGTACTTC. Its protein product is CASSPTSGAPSRYF. Full variable domain (remainder filled in from reference TRBV19 and TRBJ2-5): DGGITQSPKYLFRKEGQNVTLSCEQNLNHDAMYWYRQDPGQGLRLIYYSQIVNDFQKGDIAEGYSVSREKKESFPLTVTSAQKNPTAFYLCASSPTSGAPSRYFGPGTRLLVL.

The chain employs TRBV2 and TRBJ2-1; TRBD1 agrees at 7 bases. This CDR3 contains 13 residues. Germline trimming cut 7 bases from V and 7 bases from J; bases unmatched to any gene: 7. Germline CDR1 and CDR2: SNHLY and FYNNEI. CDR3 sequence reads: CASIRGQGNEQFF. CDR3 nucleotide sequence: TGTGCCAGCATTAGGGGGCAGGGAAATGAGCAGTTCTTC. Supplemented by reference TRBV2 and TRBJ2-1, the full variable domain reads EPEVTQTPSHQVTQMGQEVILRCVPISNHLYFYWYRQILGQKVEFLVSFYNNEISEKSEIFDDQFSVERPDGSNFTLKIRSTKLEDSAMYFCASIRGQGNEQFFGPGTRLTVL.

The count of this clone is one. The V gene is TRBV3-1 (or the pseudogene TRBV3-2), the J gene TRBJ1-6; 9 bases align to TRBD1. The CDR3 is made up of 15 amino acids. The germline CDR1 and CDR2 sequences are LGHDT and YNNKEL (reference sequence). V shed 4 bases, J shed 10 bases, and the junction held 8 bases outside the gene matches. The CDR3 spells CASSPAGQGLSPLHF. The CDR3 nucleotides are TGTGCCAGCAGCCCGGCGGGACAGGGTTTGTCACCCCTCCACTTT.

The chain has TRBV3-1 (or the pseudogene TRBV3-2) and TRBJ2-1; D gene ambiguous. V shed 1 base and J shed 5 bases, with 9 bases lying between them. Germline CDR1 reads LGHDT; CDR2 reads YNNKEL (reference sequence). The CDR3 spans 14 residues. The CDR3 sequence is CASSQGHTDNEQFF. DNA of the CDR3: TGTGCCAGCAGCCAAGGACACACAGACAATGAGCAGTTCTTC.

This clone occurred a few times. This chain links TRBV5-1 with TRBJ2-2; 10 nucleotides align to TRBD2. Germline V lookup: CDR1 SGHRS, CDR2 YFSETQ. Trimming at V came to 2 bases and at J to 3 bases, leaving 7 bases not matched to a gene. CDR3 length: 17 residues. The CDR3: CASSFFTSGADTGELFF. The CDR3 region has the DNA TGCGCCAGCAGCTTTTTTACTAGCGGGGCAGACACCGGGGAGCTGTTTTTT.

The gene calls are TRBV4-2 and TRBJ2-7; 12 bases are shared with TRBD2. Germline CDR1 and CDR2: LGHNA and YNFKEQ. The CDR3 consists of 16 residues. With 4 bases clipped from V and 4 bases from J, the junction kept 8 bases outside the gene matches. The DNA for the CDR3 is TGTGCCAGCAGCCGCGAACTAGCGGGGGGAGGTTACGAGCAGTACTTC. Translation gives CASSRELAGGGYEQYF.

The J gene is TRBJ1-1, the V gene TRBV28; D is possibly TRBD1 (6 bases). Deletions cut 7 bases from V and 1 base from J, with 19 bases between. The CDR3 runs to 16 residues. Germline V lookup: CDR1 MDHEN, CDR2 SYDVKM. This chain's CDR3 is CASTPGGGLGNTEAFF. In DNA form, the CDR3 reads TGTGCCAGCACCCCCGGGGGGGGGCTCGGGAACACTGAAGCTTTCTTT.

V usage is TRBV5-1 and J usage is TRBJ2-2; D may be TRBD1 (6 bases). This CDR3 region has 18 residues. Germline V CDR1 and CDR2: SGHRS, YFSETQ. V lost 1 base to trimming and J lost 2 bases, with 18 bases between them. CDR3 DNA sequence: TGCGCCAGCAGCTTGCTGCGATTGGCAGGGGCTAACACCGGGGAGCTGTTTTTT. This gives the protein CASSLLRLAGANTGELFF.

This sequence joins TRBV4-1 and TRBJ1-2; TRBD1 agrees at 8 bases. The CDR3 has 15 residues. Unmatched junction bases numbered 7, after V lost 3 bases and J lost 4 bases. Germline V gene data show CDR1 as MGHRA and CDR2 as YSYEKL. In DNA, the CDR3 is TGCGCCAGCAGCCATGGGACAGGCCGAATCTATGGCTACACCTTC. Its protein product is CASSHGTGRIYGYTF.

The chain couples TRBV5-5 to TRBJ1-5; D gene ambiguous. The CDR3 spans 14 residues. Trimming shortened V by 4 bases and J by 10 bases, and 18 bases separated the two germline ends. Germline assignment: CDR1 SGHKS and CDR2 YYEKEE (reference sequence). This CDR3 reads CASSPRSFEGPQHF. CDR3 in DNA: TGTGCCAGCAGCCCCCGGTCCTTTGAGGGCCCCCAGCATTTT.

This clone showed up many times. This sequence joins TRBV10-3 and TRBJ2-1, with 9 bases matching TRBD2. V was pared by 2 bases and J by 4 bases, with 18 bases of the junction left unmatched. The CDR3 has 20 amino acids. The V gene's germline CDR1 is ENHRY and CDR2 SYGVKD. This CDR3 reads CAISEIGGGRMAGGYNEQFF. The CDR3 DNA is TGTGCCATCAGTGAGATTGGGGGTGGACGTATGGCGGGAGGGTACAATGAGCAGTTCTTC.

The rearrangement links TRBV29-1 to TRBJ2-3, with D tentatively TRBD1 (5 bases). V was cut by 5 bases and J by 1 base, with 7 bases left in between. Germline V CDR1 and CDR2: SQVTM, ANQGSEA. The CDR3 runs to 12 residues. The CDR3 protein is CSVIQGTDTQYF. CDR3 sequence (DNA): TGCAGCGTTATACAGGGCACAGATACGCAGTATTTT.